This T cell receptor beta chain was captured in a study of blood T cell repertoires in COVID-19. Study-wide context: Acute and convalescent COVID-19 specimens originated in the United States, Italy and Spain. From T cells, B-cell-depleted T cells, or PBMCs came the material, which was cDNA or gDNA.

Clones were read by immunoSEQ multiplex PCR, and TCRdb kept only the in-frame ones, dropping some. This table holds under 200,000 clones, 82% found once. From germline, CDR1 is SGHTA and CDR2 FQGNSA. The CDR3 totals 15 residues. Losses at the gene ends were 4 bases for V and 7 bases for J; bases not matched to a gene: 9. This sequence originates from a man between 60 and 75 years old who had recovered from COVID-19. This chain links TRBV7-2 with TRBJ2-4; TRBD1 matches at 8 bases. Sequencing was done on a sample of PBMCs or T cells enriched from blood (not recorded which). CDR3 bases: TGTGCCAGCAGCTCGGAGGGGCAGGGGGCGAACATTCAGTACTTC. As protein: CASSSEGQGANIQYF.